The rows below give T cell receptor beta chains drawn from one sample of a study of human CD8 memory T cell subsets. Reprocessing the 5' RACE reads, TCRdb reports a single entry for every CDR3 protein and omits DNA. The sample table includes 9,500 to 13,000 distinct CDR3 sequences. Sequenced material: CD8+ stem-like memory T cells (TSCM and TCM) sorted from PBMCs. Receptors originate from a human donor in good health. The CDR3 runs from the conserved cysteine through the conserved F or W. Some rows mark clone size as missing; the rest say once, few, many or name a class of expanded clone.

J gene	V gene	clone size	CDR3 protein
TRBJ2-1	TRBV11-1	NA	CARRRGSSEQFF
TRBJ2-7	TRBV4-3	NA	CASSPGTADYEQYF
TRBJ1-6	TRBV28	NA	CASSLPGDSSPLHF
TRBJ2-1	TRBV7-9	medium-sized	CASSRLAGGNEQFF
TRBJ2-3	TRBV6-5	NA	CASRAGTGAVFGTDTQYF
TRBJ2-2	TRBV5-1	NA	CASSLEGKAGLGAQTGELFF
TRBJ1-1	TRBV29-1	NA	CSVPLSALNTEAFF
TRBJ2-3	TRBV7-9	NA	CASSLWGDEDTQYF
TRBJ1-2	TRBV5-1	NA	CASSPGQGAVNYGYTF
TRBJ2-4	TRBV6-5	NA	CASSYSIEDIQYF
TRBJ2-3	TRBV19	NA	CASGLAANTDTQYF
TRBJ2-5	TRBV12-3/TRBV12-4	NA	CASKPGWGIQETQYF
TRBJ2-7	TRBV19	NA	CASSIRHGHEQYF
TRBJ1-1	TRBV10-3	NA	CAISEGTGLHTEAFF
TRBJ1-2	TRBV7-9	medium-sized	CASSLGQSAYGYTF
TRBJ2-3	TRBV7-9	NA	CASSLAGTGVEDTQYF
TRBJ2-7	TRBV20-1	NA	CSATFPRTSGKTQYYEQYF
TRBJ2-5	TRBV7-9	NA	CASSLAPRGLRGETQYF
TRBJ1-1	TRBV27	medium-sized	CASKVPGTVGEAFF
TRBJ2-7	TRBV7-3	medium-sized	CASSLTGGSEQYF
TRBJ2-1	TRBV4-2	NA	CASSQDVAGAENEQFF
TRBJ2-3	TRBV2	NA	CASSETSGVYDTQYF
TRBJ2-2	TRBV9	NA	CASSAPDSNTGELFF
TRBJ1-1	TRBV4-1	NA	CASSNRTALNTEAFF
TRBJ2-2	TRBV12-3/TRBV12-4	NA	CASSPTPGGTAGELFF
TRBJ2-5	TRBV5-1	NA	CASRQRDREVETQYF